This passage covers 18 T cell receptor beta chains from one sample sequenced in a study of shared clonotypes between healthy human individuals. Generated by immunoSEQ multiplex PCR, the TCRdb table keeps only in-frame clones and is missing some. Altogether about half a million clones are present, 79% being singletons, with the ten largest covering approximately 12%. Specimen: PBMCs. The receptors stem from a woman aged 35 to 49 in good health. Some clones in this sample may be carry-over from other donors' samples.

Concerning this clone: Since a much larger clone is just one base distant, this may be a read error. The V and J genes are TRBV7-6 and TRBJ1-3; D gene ambiguous. There are 13 residues in the CDR3. Germline-derived CDR1 and CDR2 are SGHVS and FNYEAQ. Trimming left V 5 bases short and J 0 bases short, with 5 bases between. In nucleotides, the CDR3 is TGTGCCAGCAGCCCAGCCTCTGGAAACACCATATATTTT. Residues: CASSPASGNTIYF.

This clone was detected only once. The V gene is TRBV6-5, the J gene TRBJ1-5; D is unclear. This CDR3 is built from 13 residues. Germline CDR1 reads MNHEY; CDR2 reads SVGAGI. The V gene lost 1 base and the J gene lost 4 bases, with 5 bases spanning the gap. DNA for the CDR3: TGTGCCAGCAGTTACTTTCCGAATCAGCCCCAGCATTTT. This encodes CASSYFPNQPQHF.

J is TRBJ2-1 and V is TRBV15; D is ambiguous. The germline CDR1 and CDR2 sequences are LNHNV and YYDKDF (reference sequence). V lost 5 bases and J 7 bases, leaving 6 bases between the germline ends. There are 11 residues in the CDR3. This chain's CDR3 is CATSRMNEQFF. CDR3 coding DNA: TGTGCCACCAGCCGGATGAATGAGCAGTTCTTC.

This chain links TRBV30 with TRBJ2-4; D not certain. CDR1 is GTSNPN, CDR2 SVGIG, per germline (reference sequence). V was cut by 1 base and J by 2 bases, with 9 bases left in between. CDR3 length: 14 residues. This chain's CDR3 is CAWSDHVPKNIQYF. For the CDR3, the DNA is TGTGCCTGGAGTGACCACGTCCCCAAAAACATTCAGTACTTC.

The chain is built from TRBV7-8 and TRBJ2-5; TRBD2 aligns across 8 bases. CDR3 length: 16 amino acids. Per germline, CDR1 SGHVS and CDR2 FQNEAQ. The V segment lost 5 bases and the J segment 2 bases; nucleotides outside the gene matches: 10. CDR3 sequence: CASSPHGVAGQETQYF. CDR3 nucleotide sequence: TGTGCCAGCAGCCCCCATGGGGTAGCGGGGCAAGAGACCCAGTACTTC. The variable domain in full, completed from reference TRBV7-8 and TRBJ2-5, reads GAGVSQSPRYKVAKRGQDVALRCDPISGHVSLFWYQQALGQGPEFLTYFQNEAQLDKSGLPSDRFFAERPEGSVSTLKIQRTQQEDSAVYLCASSPHGVAGQETQYFGPGTRLLVL.

This clone was found once. The chain is built from TRBV7-2 and TRBJ2-2; D remains unclear. Trimming removed 2 bases at V and 5 bases at J, with 6 bases between. The CDR3 extends over 13 amino acids. Germline assignment: CDR1 SGHTA and CDR2 FQGNSA. The CDR3 loop reads CASSLPPTGELFF. CDR3 DNA sequence: TGTGCCAGCAGCTTACCCCCGACCGGGGAGCTGTTTTTT.

This clone has just one count. This chain joins TRBV5-1 and TRBJ2-1, with D possibly being TRBD1 (6 bases). This CDR3 has 15 residues. Germline CDR1 reads SGHRS; CDR2 reads YFSETQ. The germline V and J ends were trimmed by 4 bases and 4 bases, with 15 bases remaining between them. CDR3 nucleotide sequence: TGCGCCAGCAGCAGTACCGGGACAACTTACAATGAGCAGTTCTTC. This encodes CASSSTGTTYNEQFF.

Concerning this clone itself: The junction differs from germline at one of its ends, possibly a read error. V and J are TRBV7-7 and TRBJ1-1; unclear D gene. The CDR3 is 13 amino acids. CDR1 is SSHAT, CDR2 FNYEAQ, per germline (reference sequence). CDR3 loop: CASSLGPGSEAFF. DNA of the CDR3: TGTGCTAGCAGCTTAGGGCCGGGGAGTGAAGCTTTCTTT.

The gene calls are TRBV29-1 and TRBJ2-7; 7 positions agree with TRBD1. The CDR3 is made up of 13 amino acids. Germline CDR1 is SQVTM and CDR2 is ANQGSEA. The J segment lost 1 base and the V segment lost 8 bases, leaving 8 bases of the junction unmatched. The CDR3 spells CSTRLTGSYEQYF. Here the CDR3 DNA reads TGCAGCACCCGACTGACAGGGTCCTACGAGCAGTACTTC.

This chain joins TRBV6-1 and TRBJ1-2; D is unresolved. CDR1 and CDR2 (germline): MNHNS, SASEGT. Trimming removed 1 base from V and 7 bases from J, with 7 bases in between. CDR3 size: 12 residues. The DNA for the CDR3 is TGTGCCAGCAGTGAAGTGGCGTCTGGCTACACCTTC. Amino acids: CASSEVASGYTF.

This clone was detected once. V and J are TRBV28 and TRBJ1-5, with D perhaps matching TRBD1 (6 bases). Germline CDR1 is MDHEN and CDR2 is SYDVKM. Trimming removed 7 bases at V and 3 bases at J, with 13 bases between. CDR3 length equals 14 residues. CDR3 sequence: CASIPGGLNQPQHF. CDR3 nucleotide sequence: TGTGCCAGCATCCCTGGGGGCCTCAATCAGCCCCAGCATTTT.

This chain connects TRBV7-2 to TRBJ2-5; D is uncertain. Germline lookup yields CDR1 SGHTA and CDR2 FQGNSA. The V and J ends lost 5 bases and 4 bases respectively, with 8 bases between them. The CDR3 has 12 amino acids. The CDR3 bases are TGTGCCAGCAGCCCAAACTCAGAGACCCAGTACTTC. It is translated as CASSPNSETQYF.

This clone appeared once. The chain uses TRBV10-3 and TRBJ2-7; TRBD2 agrees at 7 bases. CDR3 length equals 14 residues. Trimming took 5 bases from V and 3 from J; bases not matched to a gene: 7. Germline V CDR1 and CDR2: ENHRY, SYGVKD. The CDR3 DNA follows: TGTGCCATCAGTCCCCGACTAGCAGACTACGAGCAGTACTTC. Amino acids: CAISPRLADYEQYF.

This clone was seen a single time. This CDR3 is CATSRDRREENTIYF. The CDR3 region has the DNA TGTGCCACCAGCAGAGATCGCAGGGAGGAAAACACCATATATTTT. The V gene is TRBV15, the J gene TRBJ1-3, with a possible D match to TRBD1 (5 bases). The germline V gene has CDR1 LNHNV and CDR2 YYDKDF (reference sequence). The length of the CDR3 is 15 residues. Trimming pared 0 bases from V and 6 bases from J, leaving 12 bases between.

At least ten counts were recorded for this clone. The chain recombines TRBV11-2 with TRBJ2-3; a possible D gene is TRBD2 (7 bases). CDR3 length equals 15 residues. The V gene's germline CDR1 is SGHAT and CDR2 FQNNGV. With 6 bases removed from V and 6 bases from J, the gap between germline ends came to 19 bases. The CDR3 DNA reads TGTGCCAGCAGTCAAGGGGGGAGGGCCGGGGATACGCAGTATTTT. Translated: CASSQGGRAGDTQYF.

The genes are TRBV10-2 and TRBJ2-2; D gene uncertain. Deletions cut 8 bases from V and 1 base from J, with 11 bases between. Germline assignment: CDR1 WSHSY and CDR2 SAAADI. The CDR3 contains 14 residues. CDR3 residues: CASRNTGNTGELFF. The CDR3 coding sequence is TGCGCCAGCCGGAACACTGGGAACACCGGGGAGCTGTTTTTT.

Of note for this clone: It is likely a read error: a sequence one base away is far more abundant. The chain recombines TRBV6-1 with TRBJ2-7; 8 bases agree with TRBD1. Germline V gene sequence: CDR1 MNHNS, CDR2 SASEGT. CDR3 length: 13 amino acids. CDR3 DNA: TGTGCCAGCACTCGCGGACAGGGTTACGGGCAGTACTTC. Its protein product is CASTRGQGYGQYF.

This sequence joins TRBV30 and TRBJ1-1, with TRBD1 identical over 7 bases. Germline values: CDR1 GTSNPN, CDR2 SVGIG (reference sequence). The CDR3 loop spans 14 amino acids. V lost 5 bases and J lost 4; bases outside the gene matches: 10. CDR3 in DNA: TGTGCCTGGTGGCACAGGGGAATCGTCACTGAAGCTTTCTTT. This gives the protein CAWWHRGIVTEAFF.